The present T cell receptor beta chain was sequenced within a study of post-analysis software for immune sequencing data. Points from the study as a whole: The study found TRBV5-6, TRBV5-1 and TRBV20-1 among five TRBV segments more frequent in patients than controls. Compared against controls, patients with multiple sclerosis displayed significantly lower normalized Chao1 diversity.

The TCR beta cDNA libraries contained unique molecular identifiers. Using its own MiXCR run on the PCR reads, TCRdb lists one record per CDR3 protein. This sample yields hundreds of thousands of distinct CDR3 sequences, of which over 45% are seen a single time; 11% belongs to the top ten. The CDR3 sequence is 12 residues long. V was clipped by 3 bases and J by 4 bases, with 6 bases between them. Germline CDR1 reads SGHTA; CDR2 reads FQGNSA. With regard to this clonotype: Its antigen is currently unknown.

Sequenced material: blood. This chain uses TRBV7-2 with TRBJ2-5; D unclear. The TCR was taken from a girl aged 2 to 10 with multiple sclerosis. This CDR3 is CASSFYTETQYF. As DNA, the CDR3 is TGTGCCAGCAGCTTCTATACAGAGACCCAGTACTTC.